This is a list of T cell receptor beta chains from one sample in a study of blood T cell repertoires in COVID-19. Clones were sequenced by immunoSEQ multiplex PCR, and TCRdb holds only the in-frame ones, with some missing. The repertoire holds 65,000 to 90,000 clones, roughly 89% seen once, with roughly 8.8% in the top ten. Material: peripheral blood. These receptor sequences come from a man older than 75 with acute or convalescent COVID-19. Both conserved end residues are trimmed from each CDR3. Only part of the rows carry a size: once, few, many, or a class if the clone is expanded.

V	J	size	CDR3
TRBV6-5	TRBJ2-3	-	ASSPPGQGADTQY
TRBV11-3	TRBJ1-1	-	ASSLNRNTEAF
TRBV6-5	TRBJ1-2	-	ASRADRGLGYT
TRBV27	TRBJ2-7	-	ASSSAGGHREQY
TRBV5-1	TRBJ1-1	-	ASSSGQGRNTEAF
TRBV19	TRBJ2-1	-	ASSRSGGYNEQF
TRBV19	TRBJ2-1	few	ASSATSGSLNEQF
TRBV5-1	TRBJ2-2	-	ASSLAGEGAGELF
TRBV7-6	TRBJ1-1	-	ASSLNPGFTEAF
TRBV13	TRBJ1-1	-	ASSLTKRMTPNTEAF
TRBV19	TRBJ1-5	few	ASSIQSNQPQH
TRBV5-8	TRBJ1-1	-	ASSYKDRGGTEAF
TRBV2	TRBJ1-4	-	ASSPGQGAEKLF
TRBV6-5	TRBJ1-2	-	ASRAERYYGYT
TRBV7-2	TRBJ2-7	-	ASSSPPSGFSYEQY
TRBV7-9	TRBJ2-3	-	ASSLGLNTDTQY
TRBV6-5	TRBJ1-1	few	ASRSGGGDSTEAF
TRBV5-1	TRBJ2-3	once	ASSPGQGYTDTQY
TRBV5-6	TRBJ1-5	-	ASSTAGTYSNQPQH
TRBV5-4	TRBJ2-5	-	ASSLDSQETQY
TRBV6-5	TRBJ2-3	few	ASSPQSPDTQY
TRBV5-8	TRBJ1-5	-	ASSSQGDQPQH
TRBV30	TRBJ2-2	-	ASPRGPGELF
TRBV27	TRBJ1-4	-	ASRSSWTGNEKLF
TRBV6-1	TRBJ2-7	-	ASSEPLTSYHEQY
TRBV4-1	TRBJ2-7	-	ASSQDWLAGASYEQY
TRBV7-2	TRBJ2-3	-	ASRPTAAGGKY
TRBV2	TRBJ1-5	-	ASGGQGGQPQH
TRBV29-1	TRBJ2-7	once	SVDFRFGAGVERGY
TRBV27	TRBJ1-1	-	ASSLGTANTEAF
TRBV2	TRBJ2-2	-	ASSGTANTGELF
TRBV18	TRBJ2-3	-	ASSPGTSGSRDTQY
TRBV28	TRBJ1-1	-	ASSSGQGDTEAF
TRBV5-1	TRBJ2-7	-	ASSKTGSGYEQY
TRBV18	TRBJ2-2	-	ASSPPVAVAGELF
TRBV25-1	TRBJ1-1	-	ASTSRGQLNTEAF
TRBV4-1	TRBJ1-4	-	ASSQDTLAWEGKNEKLF
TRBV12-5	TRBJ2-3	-	ATRRISTDTQY
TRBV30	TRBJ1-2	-	AWSAGQGAATNQNYGYT
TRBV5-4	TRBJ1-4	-	ASSPGTANEKLF
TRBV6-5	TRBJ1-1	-	ASSYLEGVNTEAF
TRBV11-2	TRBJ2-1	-	ASSSGGANNEQF
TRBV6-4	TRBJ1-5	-	ASRSRGGQGPRFSNQPQH
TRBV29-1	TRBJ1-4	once	SAGPSPGAEKLF
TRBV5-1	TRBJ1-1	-	ASSWTEDTEAF
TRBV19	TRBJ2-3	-	ASSIGLLSTDTQY
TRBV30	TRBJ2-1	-	AWRAGQGTYNEQF
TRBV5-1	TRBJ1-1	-	ASRMAQGRNEAF
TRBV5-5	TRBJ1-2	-	ASSEEPRGHPGYGYT
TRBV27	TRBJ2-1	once	ASSTRLRSYNEQF
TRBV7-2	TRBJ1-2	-	ASSLGGTALHGYT
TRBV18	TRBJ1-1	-	ASSPAGNTEAF
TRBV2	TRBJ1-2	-	ASSPGQGLGGYT
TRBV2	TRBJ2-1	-	ASSEGLAGPNEQF
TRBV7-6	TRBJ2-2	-	ASSPRQGTDTGELF
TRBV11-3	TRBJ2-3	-	ASSPSPDSTQY
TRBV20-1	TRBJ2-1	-	SASKRAGVGNEQF
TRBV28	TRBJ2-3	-	ASSFQGGHSDTQY
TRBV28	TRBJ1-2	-	AGGTANYGYT